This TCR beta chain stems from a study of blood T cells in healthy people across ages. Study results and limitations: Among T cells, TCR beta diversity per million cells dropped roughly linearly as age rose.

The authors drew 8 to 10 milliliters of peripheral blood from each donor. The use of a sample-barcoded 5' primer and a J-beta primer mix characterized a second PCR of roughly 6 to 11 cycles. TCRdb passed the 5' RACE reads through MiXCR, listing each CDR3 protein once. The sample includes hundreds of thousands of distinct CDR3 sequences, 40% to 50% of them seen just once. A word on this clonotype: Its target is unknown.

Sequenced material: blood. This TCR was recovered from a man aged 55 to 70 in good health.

The CDR3, as DNA: TGTGCCAGCAGTTTAACTCGGGATCGCCAAGAGACCCAGTACTTC. Translated: CASSLTRDRQETQYF. The V and J genes are TRBV12-3 or TRBV12-4 and TRBJ2-5; perhaps TRBD2 as D (5 bases). There are 15 residues in the CDR3. Trimming took off 2 bases at V and 1 base at J, with 11 bases between the two ends.